This is a list of T cell receptor beta chains from one sample in a study of cytomegalovirus exposure and HLA in healthy donors. TCRdb's copy holds only in-frame clones and misses some; the assay was immunoSEQ multiplex PCR. The sample lists approximately 100,000 clones, approximately 85% occurring once. What was sequenced was PBMCs. These receptors came from a man aged 25-45 years in good health and CMV-seronegative. The CDR3 runs from the conserved cysteine through the conserved F or W. Each record gives: CDR3 DNA, CDR3 protein, clone size, D gene, J gene, V gene. A D gene is named only where the DNA matches it firmly. Size values are once, few and many counts, or a class for expanded clones, and some rows have none.

cdr3_nt: TGTGCCAGCAGTCTCCGGGACAGCGGCGTTCCTGAAGCTTTCTTT; cdr3_aa: CASSLRDSGVPEAFF; clone_size: NA; d_call: TRBD1; j_call: TRBJ1-1; v_call: TRBV28
cdr3_nt: TGCGCCAGCAGCCCTATCCAGGGGGAGTATGGCTACACCTTC; cdr3_aa: CASSPIQGEYGYTF; clone_size: NA; d_call: TRBD1; j_call: TRBJ1-2; v_call: TRBV5-1
cdr3_nt: TGTGCCATCAGTGAGAAGCGAAACTATGGCTACACCTTC; cdr3_aa: CAISEKRNYGYTF; clone_size: NA; d_call: NA; j_call: TRBJ1-2; v_call: TRBV10-3
cdr3_nt: TGTGCCAGCAGCTTAGGACATTACTACGAGCAGTACTTC; cdr3_aa: CASSLGHYYEQYF; clone_size: once; d_call: NA; j_call: TRBJ2-7; v_call: TRBV7-2
cdr3_nt: TGTGCCACCAGCGCCGGGGAGAACACCGGGGAGCTGTTTTTT; cdr3_aa: CATSAGENTGELFF; clone_size: NA; d_call: NA; j_call: TRBJ2-2; v_call: TRBV15
cdr3_nt: TGTGCCAGCAGGAGGCGAGGACAAGGCCAAGAGACCCAGTACTTC; cdr3_aa: CASRRRGQGQETQYF; clone_size: NA; d_call: NA; j_call: TRBJ2-5; v_call: TRBV6-5
cdr3_nt: TGTGCCAGTAGTACCTCTCTCGGGAGCTCCTACAATGAGCAGTTCTTC; cdr3_aa: CASSTSLGSSYNEQFF; clone_size: NA; d_call: NA; j_call: TRBJ2-1; v_call: TRBV19
cdr3_nt: TGTGCCAGCAGTGAAGCGGGACAGGGATCCGTCGAGCAGTACTTC; cdr3_aa: CASSEAGQGSVEQYF; clone_size: NA; d_call: TRBD1; j_call: TRBJ2-7; v_call: TRBV2
cdr3_nt: TGCGCCAGCAGCCCTCAGGGGAGCGGGAGGGCCGGGGAGCTGTTTTTT; cdr3_aa: CASSPQGSGRAGELFF; clone_size: once; d_call: TRBD2; j_call: TRBJ2-2; v_call: TRBV5-1
cdr3_nt: TGTGCCAGCACCCCGACAGGGATAAAGACCCAGTACTTC; cdr3_aa: CASTPTGIKTQYF; clone_size: once; d_call: TRBD1; j_call: TRBJ2-5; v_call: TRBV6-5
cdr3_nt: TGTGCCAGCAGCCAAGAGCGGGAGGGGACAGATACGCAGTATTTT; cdr3_aa: CASSQEREGTDTQYF; clone_size: once; d_call: TRBD2; j_call: TRBJ2-3; v_call: TRBV4-2
cdr3_nt: TGTGCCAGCAGCCATGAGTCTCGTTACAGCTTCGCGGAGACCCAGTACTTC; cdr3_aa: CASSHESRYSFAETQYF; clone_size: NA; d_call: NA; j_call: TRBJ2-5; v_call: TRBV7-2
cdr3_nt: TGTGCCATCAACCTGACAGGGGATAATGAAAAACTGTTTTTT; cdr3_aa: CAINLTGDNEKLFF; clone_size: NA; d_call: TRBD1; j_call: TRBJ1-4; v_call: TRBV10-3
cdr3_nt: TGTGCCAGCAGCCCCAGGGGCCATTCCATAGGGTTGATGTTTTTT; cdr3_aa: CASSPRGHSIGLMFF; clone_size: NA; d_call: NA; j_call: TRBJ1-4; v_call: TRBV7-9
cdr3_nt: TGTGCCAGCAGTTTATCTTATTCTCGCACAGATACGCAGTATTTT; cdr3_aa: CASSLSYSRTDTQYF; clone_size: NA; d_call: NA; j_call: TRBJ2-3; v_call: TRBV27
cdr3_nt: TGTGCCAGCAGTCCTCTACTAGCGGGAGGTGACTACGAGCAGTACTTC; cdr3_aa: CASSPLLAGGDYEQYF; clone_size: NA; d_call: TRBD2; j_call: TRBJ2-7; v_call: TRBV27
cdr3_nt: TGTGCCAGCAGTTCGTTTAGTATAACCTTC; cdr3_aa: CASSSFSITF; clone_size: few; d_call: NA; j_call: TRBJ1-2; v_call: TRBV28
cdr3_nt: TGTGCCACCAGCAGGGGGGGACAGACTGAGACCCAGTACTTC; cdr3_aa: CATSRGGQTETQYF; clone_size: NA; d_call: NA; j_call: TRBJ2-5; v_call: TRBV15
cdr3_nt: TGTGCCAGCAGTTCAGGGGGCAACTATGGCTACACCTTC; cdr3_aa: CASSSGGNYGYTF; clone_size: NA; d_call: TRBD1; j_call: TRBJ1-2; v_call: TRBV28
cdr3_nt: TGTGCCAGCAGCTTAGCGGTGGGACAAGGGCTTAGAAACATTAATCAGCCCCAGCATTTT; cdr3_aa: CASSLAVGQGLRNINQPQHF; clone_size: NA; d_call: NA; j_call: TRBJ1-5; v_call: TRBV7-8
cdr3_nt: TGTGCCAGTAGTATAGAGCGGGAGGGCCAAAATGAGCAGTTCTTC; cdr3_aa: CASSIEREGQNEQFF; clone_size: NA; d_call: TRBD2; j_call: TRBJ2-1; v_call: TRBV19
cdr3_nt: TGTGCCAGCAGTTACGACAGGGTTCAAGAGACCCAGTACTTC; cdr3_aa: CASSYDRVQETQYF; clone_size: NA; d_call: TRBD1; j_call: TRBJ2-5; v_call: TRBV28
cdr3_nt: TGTGCCAGCACGGCGGGGTCGGGGGTCCAAGAGACCCAGTACTTC; cdr3_aa: CASTAGSGVQETQYF; clone_size: few; d_call: NA; j_call: TRBJ2-5; v_call: TRBV7-9
cdr3_nt: TGTGCCAGCAGCTTGCACCAGGCAAACTACGAGCAGTACTTC; cdr3_aa: CASSLHQANYEQYF; clone_size: NA; d_call: NA; j_call: TRBJ2-7; v_call: TRBV5-5
cdr3_nt: TGTGCCAGCAGCCAAGTGCAAGGGGTAGCGGGAACCTACGAGCAGTACTTC; cdr3_aa: CASSQVQGVAGTYEQYF; clone_size: NA; d_call: TRBD2; j_call: TRBJ2-7; v_call: TRBV4-2
cdr3_nt: TGTGCCAGTAGTACGGACAGCAATCGTGAAAAACTGTTTTTT; cdr3_aa: CASSTDSNREKLFF; clone_size: NA; d_call: NA; j_call: TRBJ1-4; v_call: TRBV19